Shown below are 15 T cell receptor beta chains from a single sample sequenced in a study of T cell repertoires in cytomegalovirus infection. TCRdb used MiXCR to reprocess the reads, holding one entry per CDR3 protein. The table records some 77,000 distinct CDR3 sequences, more than 3% of them present only once. The sample comprised PBMCs. The receptors here all came from a human donor in good health (CMV status not recorded). Some clones in this sample may be carry-over from other donors' samples.

Many counts were recorded for this clonotype. The gene calls are TRBV15 and TRBJ1-2; possibly TRBD1 for D (6 bases). Germline V gene sequence: CDR1 LNHNV, CDR2 YYDKDF (reference sequence). V gave up 5 bases and J gave up 2 bases, with 12 bases separating them. The CDR3 consists of 14 residues. The CDR3 spells CATSGHRVNYGYTF. The CDR3 DNA is TGTGCCACCAGCGGACACAGGGTAAACTATGGCTACACCTTC.

The table lists this clonotype with many counts. The chain links TRBV4-1 to TRBJ1-2; the D is unclear. Trimming pared 0 bases from V and 2 bases from J, leaving 13 bases between. Looked up from germline, CDR1 is MGHRA and CDR2 is YSYEKL. This CDR3 spans 16 amino acids. CDR3 nucleotide sequence: TGCGCCAGCAGCCAAGAACCGCAGCTTCTCAACTATGGCTACACCTTC. Translating it yields CASSQEPQLLNYGYTF.

The sample holds many counts of this clonotype. V and J are TRBV24-1 and TRBJ2-5, with D unresolved. The V gene lost 4 bases and the J gene lost 2 bases, with 7 bases spanning the gap. CDR1 KGHDR and CDR2 SFDVKD come from the germline V gene. The CDR3 loop spans 13 amino acids. The CDR3 sequence is CATSEGLQETQYF. The CDR3 coding sequence is TGTGCCACCAGTGAAGGCTTACAAGAGACCCAGTACTTC.

This clonotype has a count of ten or more. The chain recombines TRBV12-3 or TRBV12-4 with TRBJ1-5; 8 bases are a match to TRBD1. The V and J ends lost 4 bases and 7 bases, in that order; junction bases with no gene match: 6. The CDR3 consists of 14 residues. This CDR3 reads CASSSGAGGQPQHF. The CDR3 DNA sequence: TGTGCCAGCAGTTCGGGGGCAGGGGGCCAGCCCCAGCATTTT.

This clonotype occurred many times. The chain is built from TRBV6-2 or TRBV6-3 and TRBJ1-5; no firm D call. The germline V gene encodes CDR1 MNHEY and CDR2 SVGEGT. V was cut by 2 bases and J by 6 bases, with 5 bases left in between. The CDR3 loop spans 12 amino acids. The CDR3, as DNA: TGTGCCAGCAGTTACGCGGTTCAGCCCCAGCATTTT. This sequence encodes CASSYAVQPQHF.

The table lists this clonotype with many counts. V gene TRBV6-2 or TRBV6-3 combines with J gene TRBJ1-5; TRBD1 agrees at 8 bases. The V and J ends lost 10 bases and 9 bases, in that order; junction bases with no gene match: 17. Germline V gene lookup returns CDR1 MNHEY and CDR2 SVGEGT. The CDR3 extends over 15 amino acids. The CDR3 coding sequence is TGTGCCACCTCCAAGGACAGGGCCTGGATCAGGCCCCAGCATTTT. Residues: CATSKDRAWIRPQHF.

This clonotype came up many times. This chain links TRBV6-1 with TRBJ2-2; TRBD2 aligns across 8 bases. The V gene end was trimmed by 9 bases and the J gene end by 5 bases; junction bases not matched to a gene: 5. From germline, CDR1 is MNHNS and CDR2 SASEGT. CDR3 length: 13 residues. CDR3 sequence (DNA): TGTGCCAGTGCGGGGGGAGGGACCGGGGAGCTGTTTTTT. Translated, it gives CASAGGGTGELFF.

The table lists this clonotype with many counts. The chain joins TRBV7-2 to TRBJ1-1; TRBD1 aligns across 9 bases. Germline V CDR1 and CDR2: SGHTA, FQGNSA. The CDR3 consists of 13 residues. V gave up 3 bases and J gave up 11 bases; unmatched junction bases: 7. The CDR3 nucleotides read TGTGCCAGCAGCTTCCGGGACAGGGTTGGCGCTTTCTTT. Translated, it gives CASSFRDRVGAFF.

The table lists this clonotype with many counts. The V call is TRBV10-3, the J call TRBJ1-1, with 7 bases lining up with TRBD1. This CDR3 spans 15 amino acids. The trim removed 4 bases at V and 5 bases at J, leaving 10 bases unmatched. Germline loops: CDR1 ENHRY, CDR2 SYGVKD. The CDR3 loop reads CAISVQGMGETEAFF. CDR3 sequence (DNA): TGTGCCATCAGTGTACAGGGGATGGGGGAAACTGAAGCTTTCTTT.

Many counts were recorded for this clonotype. The CDR3 spells CASRRTGHEQYF. The DNA of the CDR3 is TGTGCCAGCAGAAGGACAGGGCACGAGCAGTACTTC. This chain links TRBV7-9 with TRBJ2-7, with 8 bases identical to TRBD1. The trim removed 6 bases at V and 5 bases at J, leaving 3 bases unmatched. Germline V CDR1 and CDR2: SEHNR, FQNEAQ (reference sequence). The CDR3 sequence is 12 residues long.

This clonotype appeared many times. The gene calls are TRBV7-6 and TRBJ2-3; 9 bases are shared with TRBD1. Germline-derived CDR1 and CDR2 are SGHVS and FNYEAQ. V was pared by 6 bases and J by 4 bases, with 8 bases of the junction left unmatched. The CDR3 consists of 15 residues. Here the CDR3 reads CASSRDRAPADTQYF. In DNA form, the CDR3 reads TGTGCCAGCAGTCGGGACAGGGCACCCGCAGATACGCAGTATTTT.

This clonotype came up many times. The chain links TRBV5-1 to TRBJ1-1; D perhaps matches TRBD1 (5 bases). V was cut by 4 bases and J by 3 bases, with 7 bases left in between. Per germline, CDR1 SGHRS and CDR2 YFSETQ. The CDR3 runs to 12 residues. Here the CDR3 reads CASSATDTEAFF. The DNA for the CDR3 is TGCGCCAGCAGCGCGACAGACACTGAAGCTTTCTTT.

This clonotype came up many times. The chain couples TRBV10-2 to TRBJ1-1; the match to TRBD1 covers 7 bases. V trimming: 9 bases; J trimming: 1 base; junction bases outside the gene matches: 14. CDR3 size: 16 residues. Germline V gives CDR1 WSHSY, CDR2 SAAADI. CDR3: CASLRTLTGRNTEAFF. CDR3 bases: TGCGCCAGTCTCAGGACCCTGACAGGGAGGAACACTGAAGCTTTCTTT.

Ten or more counts support this clonotype. The chain employs TRBV6-2 or TRBV6-3 and TRBJ1-1, with a weak D call TRBD1 (5 bases). The germline gives CDR1 MNHEY, CDR2 SVGEGT. V shed 7 bases and J shed 7 bases, with 13 bases lying between them. There are 12 residues in the CDR3. In nucleotides, the CDR3 is TGTGCCAGCAAGCCTGGGACGGTTGAAGCTTTCTTT. Residues: CASKPGTVEAFF.

This clonotype has a count of ten or more. CDR3 nucleotides: TGTGCCAGCAGCCCAGGCTGGAGGGGGACGGGGGAGCTGTTTTTT. Residues: CASSPGWRGTGELFF. This chain connects TRBV11-2 to TRBJ2-2, with D perhaps assigned TRBD1 or TRBD2 (6 bases each). The CDR3 covers 15 residues. The V end was cut by 5 bases, the J end by 8 bases, with 18 bases between. Germline-derived CDR1 and CDR2 are SGHAT and FQNNGV.